The T cell receptor (beta chain) described here comes from a study of shared clonotypes between healthy human individuals. Looking at the study overall: Three men and a couple of women, aged 18 to 49, were donors.

Naive-designated CD8 cells lacked CD45RO, were positively enriched for CCR7, and omitted terminally differentiated effector memory CD45RA+ cells. As to this clone: Its antigen is still unknown.

Using immunoSEQ multiplex PCR, the repertoire was profiled, and TCRdb retains in-frame clones only, with some absent. The sample holds about 590,000 clones, just under 97% seen once. The CDR3 runs 15 residues. The germline gives CDR1 SGDLS, CDR2 YYNGEE. Trimming took off 4 bases at V and 0 bases at J, with 11 bases between the two ends. Study-level findings and limits: Even with large depth, rarefaction showed that sorted-subset sequencing was incomplete.

This chain uses TRBV9 with TRBJ2-1; D remains ambiguous. The specimen sequenced was naive CD8+ T cells sorted from blood. This clonotype was obtained from a woman between 25 and 40 years old in good health. The CDR3 loop is CASSIRSDSYNEQFF. CDR3 in DNA: TGTGCCAGCAGCATCCGCAGTGACTCCTACAATGAGCAGTTCTTC.